What follows are 8 T cell receptor beta chains derived from one specimen sequenced in a study of cytomegalovirus exposure and HLA in healthy donors. Both 60 Vbeta primers and 13 Jbeta primers went into the PCR. Method: immunoSEQ multiplex PCR; TCRdb's copy keeps in-frame clones and lacks some. The table includes some 180,000 clones, around 80% detected once. The material sequenced was PBMCs. All receptors come from a man in his forties in good health and CMV-seronegative.

V usage is TRBV19 and J usage is TRBJ1-2; no clear D gene. The CDR3 contains 11 residues. CDR1 is LNHDA, CDR2 SQIVND, per germline (reference sequence). Trimming took off 7 bases at V and 7 bases at J, with 10 bases between the two ends. CDR3 sequence reads: CASMDLGGYTF. In nucleotides, the CDR3 is TGTGCCAGTATGGACTTAGGTGGCTACACCTTC. Using reference TRBV19 and TRBJ1-2 for the parts outside the CDR3, the full variable domain is DGGITQSPKYLFRKEGQNVTLSCEQNLNHDAMYWYRQDPGQGLRLIYYSQIVNDFQKGDIAEGYSVSREKKESFPLTVTSAQKNPTAFYLCASMDLGGYTFGSGTRLTVV.

The chain joins TRBV7-3 to TRBJ2-1; 9 nucleotides agree with TRBD1. Trimming cost V 0 bases and J 7 bases; bases outside gene matches: 4. Looked up from germline, CDR1 is SGHTA and CDR2 is FQGTGA. CDR3 size: 15 residues. This chain's CDR3 is CASSLTRDRENEQFF. The CDR3, as DNA: TGTGCCAGCAGCTTAACCCGGGACAGGGAGAATGAGCAGTTCTTC.

The rearrangement links TRBV28 to TRBJ1-5; a weak D match, TRBD1 (6 bases). Per the germline V gene, CDR1 is MDHEN and CDR2 is SYDVKM. The ends were cut back, 7 bases at V and 7 bases at J, with 17 bases in the middle. CDR3 length: 14 residues. The CDR3 here is CASTPQGIKQPQHF. The CDR3 DNA is TGTGCCAGCACACCCCAGGGGATCAAGCAGCCCCAGCATTTT.

V and J are TRBV19 and TRBJ1-1, with D tentatively TRBD1 (5 bases). V lost 7 bases, J lost 4 bases, and 16 bases lay in between. CDR3 length: 14 amino acids. Germline CDR1 is LNHDA and CDR2 is SQIVND (reference sequence). The CDR3 protein is CASNKGVETTEAFF. The DNA for the CDR3 is TGTGCCAGTAACAAAGGGGTAGAAACCACTGAAGCTTTCTTT. Supplemented by reference TRBV19 and TRBJ1-1, the full variable domain reads DGGITQSPKYLFRKEGQNVTLSCEQNLNHDAMYWYRQDPGQGLRLIYYSQIVNDFQKGDIAEGYSVSREKKESFPLTVTSAQKNPTAFYLCASNKGVETTEAFFGQGTRLTVV.

This chain links TRBV29-1 with TRBJ2-1; 9 positions agree with TRBD2. Looked up from germline, CDR1 is SQVTM and CDR2 is ANQGSEA. Germline trimming cut 2 bases from V and 4 bases from J; bases unmatched to any gene: 3. The CDR3 sequence is 14 residues long. CDR3 coding DNA: TGCAGCGTTGAACTGGCGGGAGGGTACAATGAGCAGTTCTTC. Protein product: CSVELAGGYNEQFF.

The V call is TRBV7-6, the J call TRBJ2-3; D unresolved. The CDR3 totals 12 residues. The germline V and J ends were trimmed by 5 bases and 1 base, with 4 bases remaining between them. CDR1 and CDR2 (germline): SGHVS, FNYEAQ. In nucleotides, the CDR3 is TGTGCCAGCAGCCCCGGCACAGATACGCAGTATTTT. This codes for CASSPGTDTQYF.

The gene calls are TRBV2 and TRBJ1-1; D not certain. CDR3 size: 11 residues. From germline, CDR1 is SNHLY and CDR2 FYNNEI. Deletions cut 6 bases from V and 7 bases from J, with 9 bases between. Here the CDR3 reads CASRTEIEAFF. The CDR3 DNA sequence: TGTGCCAGCAGAACCGAGATTGAAGCTTTCTTT.

This clone was seen only a few times. This chain links TRBV9 with TRBJ2-1; 7 nucleotides agree with TRBD1. V was clipped by 0 bases and J by 2 bases; unmatched bases: 2. Germline CDR1 is SGDLS and CDR2 is YYNGEE. This CDR3 region has 15 residues. The CDR3 DNA is TGTGCCAGCAGCGTAGGGGACAGCACCTACAATGAGCAGTTCTTC. It codes for CASSVGDSTYNEQFF.